Presented here are 11 T cell receptor beta chains from one specimen sequenced in a study of lymphopenia after photon versus proton radiotherapy (dated by TCRdb to about 2019). Library preparation used the immunoSEQ multiplex PCR assay. What TCRdb holds here is the immuneACCESS table cut down to in-frame rearrangements. Part of the clones is not present; checked against another copy, under half of the missing clones reflect an unresolved V gene, and the others are unexplained. Present in this sample are about 160,000 clones, less than 90% of which were seen just once. Jointly, the top ten make up around 4.7% of the sample. The starting material was peripheral blood, obtained from a patient treated with photon-based radiotherapy. The receptors shown here come from a man aged 50 to 60 with gastric cancer.

The V and J genes are TRBV9 and TRBJ2-1, with TRBD2 identical over 7 bases. The CDR3 runs to 16 residues. V trimming: 4 bases; J trimming: 6 bases; junction bases outside the gene matches: 13. CDR1 and CDR2 (germline): SGDLS, YYNGEE. CDR3 protein: CASSSGLRRAPNEQFF. CDR3 nucleotides: TGTGCCAGCAGCTCGGGACTACGGAGGGCCCCCAATGAGCAGTTCTTC.

The genes are TRBV10-1 and TRBJ2-3; D possibly uses TRBD1 or TRBD2 (6 bases each). The germline V and J ends were trimmed by 0 bases and 2 bases, with 15 bases remaining between them. Germline CDR1 is WNHNN and CDR2 is SYGVQD (reference sequence). CDR3 size: 17 residues. CDR3 coding DNA: TGCGCCAGCAGTGAGTCGATAGGAGGGGGGTTCACAGATACGCAGTATTTT. This sequence encodes CASSESIGGGFTDTQYF.

This clone was seen more than once but under ten times. The rearrangement uses TRBV2 and TRBJ1-5; 7 bases are shared with TRBD1. CDR1 and CDR2 from the germline V gene are SNHLY and FYNNEI. There are 14 residues in the CDR3. J lost 2 bases, V lost 6 bases, and 4 bases had no gene match. The CDR3 sequence is CASRATGGNQPQHF. The CDR3 region has the DNA TGTGCCAGCAGAGCCACAGGGGGCAATCAGCCCCAGCATTTT.

The V call is TRBV5-4, the J call TRBJ2-2; TRBD2 matches 10 bases. This CDR3 has 17 residues. The germline CDR1 and CDR2 sequences are SGHNT and YYREEE (reference sequence). J was trimmed by 5 bases and V by 2 bases; bases with no gene match: 9. The chain's CDR3 is CASSLVLLAGETGELFF. In DNA, the CDR3 is TGTGCCAGCAGCTTAGTTCTTCTAGCGGGAGAGACCGGGGAGCTGTTTTTT.

The chain links TRBV4-1 to TRBJ1-4, with D possibly matching TRBD1 (5 bases). CDR3 size: 15 residues. The V end lost 1 base, the J end lost 6 bases, and 12 bases lay between the germline ends. CDR1 and CDR2 from the germline V gene are MGHRA and YSYEKL. As DNA, the CDR3 is TGCGCCAGCAGCCAAGTCAGGGTTGGCGATGAAAAACTGTTTTTT. Translated: CASSQVRVGDEKLFF.

The rearrangement uses TRBV4-1 and TRBJ1-5; D not certain. CDR1 and CDR2 (germline): MGHRA, YSYEKL. With 4 bases removed from V and 6 bases from J, the gap between germline ends came to 16 bases. CDR3 size: 15 residues. This CDR3 reads CASSPAARATQPQHF. The CDR3 nucleotides are TGCGCCAGCAGCCCCGCAGCACGGGCCACTCAGCCCCAGCATTTT.

The chain links TRBV27 to TRBJ1-1; D ambiguous. V was trimmed by 9 bases and J by 1 base, leaving 12 bases between them. CDR3 length: 13 residues. Germline values: CDR1 MNHEY, CDR2 SMNVEV (reference sequence). CDR3: CASPLGPNTEAFF. The CDR3 coding sequence is TGTGCCAGTCCTTTGGGCCCGAACACTGAAGCTTTCTTT.

The chain uses TRBV30 and TRBJ1-1; the D gene is possibly TRBD1 (5 bases). Trimming removed 2 bases at V and 3 bases at J, with 10 bases between. The CDR3 runs 13 residues. CDR1 is GTSNPN and CDR2 is SVGIG in the germline V gene (reference sequence). The CDR3 DNA is TGTGCCTGGAGTACCACAGGTTACACTGAAGCTTTCTTT. This translates into CAWSTTGYTEAFF.

This chain joins TRBV19 and TRBJ2-1; D ambiguous. Per germline, CDR1 LNHDA and CDR2 SQIVND (reference sequence). CDR3 length: 13 amino acids. The V gene lost 1 base and the J gene lost 5 bases, with 6 bases spanning the gap. CDR3 amino acids: CASSIGPDNEQFF. The CDR3, as DNA: TGTGCCAGTAGTATAGGTCCCGACAATGAGCAGTTCTTC.

This chain uses TRBV6-6 with TRBJ1-1; maybe TRBD1 (6 bases). V was pared by 6 bases and J by 1 base, with 9 bases between. The CDR3 is made up of 13 amino acids. Germline-derived CDR1 and CDR2 are MNHNY and SVGAGI (reference sequence). Written as DNA, the CDR3 is TGTGCCAGCAGATCGGGACAGAACACTGAAGCTTTCTTT. Translation gives CASRSGQNTEAFF.

This clone has just one count. This sequence joins TRBV7-2 and TRBJ1-3; possible D gene TRBD1, 6 bases. Germline V gives CDR1 SGHTA, CDR2 FQGNSA. The germline V and J ends were trimmed by 5 bases and 0 bases, with 17 bases remaining between them. The CDR3 length is 17 residues. Here the CDR3 DNA reads TGTGCCAGCAGCCTCCGGGGGCCCTACTACTCTGGAAACACCATATATTTT. Encoded protein: CASSLRGPYYSGNTIYF.